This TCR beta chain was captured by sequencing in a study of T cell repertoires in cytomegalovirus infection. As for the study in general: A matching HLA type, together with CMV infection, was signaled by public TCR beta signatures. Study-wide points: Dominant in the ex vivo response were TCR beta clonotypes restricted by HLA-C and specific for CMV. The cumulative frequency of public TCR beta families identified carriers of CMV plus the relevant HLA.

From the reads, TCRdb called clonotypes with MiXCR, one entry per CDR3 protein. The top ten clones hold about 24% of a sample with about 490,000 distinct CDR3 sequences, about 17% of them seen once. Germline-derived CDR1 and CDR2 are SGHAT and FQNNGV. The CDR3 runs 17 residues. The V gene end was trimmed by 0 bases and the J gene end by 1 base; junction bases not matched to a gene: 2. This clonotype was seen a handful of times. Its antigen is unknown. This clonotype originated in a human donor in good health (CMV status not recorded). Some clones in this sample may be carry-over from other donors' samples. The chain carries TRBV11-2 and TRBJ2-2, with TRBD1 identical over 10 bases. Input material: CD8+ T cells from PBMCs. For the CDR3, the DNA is TGTGCCAGCAGCTTAGATGGGACAGGGGAGAACACCGGGGAGCTGTTTTTT. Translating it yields CASSLDGTGENTGELFF.